The clone carrying this T cell receptor beta chain was observed a handful of times. Its antigen is as yet unknown. This specimen belongs to a study of cytomegalovirus exposure and HLA in healthy donors. The overall study: Genetic ancestry analysis placed around 76% of the approximately 390 donors that were genotyped in the Caucasian-associated cluster. The study's findings and limits: In a later analysis, TCR beta V- and J-gene trimming showed a link to a missense DCLRE1C variant. Highly shared sequence variants in one cluster were likely a sequencing artifact.

V trimming: 4 bases; J trimming: 6 bases; junction bases outside the gene matches: 4. Germline V CDR1 and CDR2: MNHNS, SASEGT. The CDR3 runs 13 residues. The PCR made use of 60 Vbeta and 13 Jbeta primers. Sequencing was performed with immunoSEQ multiplex PCR; in TCRdb, only in-frame clones are kept and a portion is missing. The table lists some 150,000 clones, 65% to 90% of them singletons. This TCR was recovered from a female donor in good health and CMV-seronegative. Sequencing was carried out using PBMCs. This rearrangement joins TRBV6-1 to TRBJ1-1, with 8 positions matching TRBD1. The CDR3 protein is CASSGGQGPEAFF. The CDR3 DNA reads as TGTGCCAGCAGTGGCGGACAGGGACCTGAAGCTTTCTTT.